This T cell receptor beta chain was identified in a study of technical replicates of blood from a handful of donors. Per the germline V gene, CDR1 is SGHTA and CDR2 is FQGTGA. This CDR3 comprises 13 residues. V was pared by 5 bases and J by 2 bases, with 9 bases between. Measured with immunoSEQ multiplex PCR; TCRdb has only the in-frame clones, and not every one. The data hold 11,000 to 15,000 clones, with around 83% observed a single time. Specimen: PBMCs. V is TRBV7-3 and J is TRBJ1-2; D gene unclear. This sequence was found in a human donor in good health. CDR3 amino acids: CASSENSNYGYTF. DNA of the CDR3: TGTGCCAGCAGCGAAAACTCGAACTATGGCTACACCTTC.